A selection of T cell receptor beta chains follows, all from one sample in a study of blood T cells in healthy people across ages. TCRdb re-called the 5' RACE reads through MiXCR, storing one row per CDR3 protein. The profile covers roughly 800,000 distinct CDR3 sequences, with 20% to 25% appearing a single time and more than 7.5% taken by the ten largest. These data were likewise used in another study, on T cells of mothers and their children.

Sequenced material: blood. Source of these receptors: a boy aged 5-17 years in good health. Both conserved end residues are part of each CDR3. A D gene is named only where the DNA matches it firmly. The size of a clone is reported for some rows only, either as once, few or many, or as a class for expanded clones.

j_gene,abundance,v_gene,d_gene,CDR3nt,CDR3aa
TRBJ2-5,-,TRBV20-1,-,TGCAGTGCTAGCAGGGCGGGGAGACAAGAGACCCAGTACTTC,CSASRAGRQETQYF
TRBJ2-7,few,TRBV11-2,TRBD2,TGTGCCAGCAGCTTAGTCGGGACTAGCGCTGAGCAGTACTTC,CASSLVGTSAEQYF
TRBJ2-1,few,TRBV29-1,TRBD2,TGCAGCGTCGTGGGAGGGCCGGGCAATGAGCAGTTCTTC,CSVVGGPGNEQFF
TRBJ2-3,few,TRBV7-2,-,TGTGCCAGCAGCCGGGGGGCCCCAGATACGCAGTATTTT,CASSRGAPDTQYF
TRBJ2-1,-,TRBV3-1,-,TGTGCCAGCAGCCAAGCAGGTGCGGCCACATCCTACAATGAGCAGTTCTTC,CASSQAGAATSYNEQFF
TRBJ2-5,-,TRBV6-2/TRBV6-3,TRBD2,TGTGCCAGCAGTCTAACGGGACTAGTTTGGGAGACCCAGTACTTC,CASSLTGLVWETQYF
TRBJ2-1,-,TRBV27,-,TGTGCCAGCAGAAAACTTGAGAGCTCCTACAATGAGCAGTTCTTC,CASRKLESSYNEQFF
TRBJ2-1,-,TRBV27,-,TGTGCCAGCAGTTTATACTCAGGTAATGAGCAGTTCTTC,CASSLYSGNEQFF
TRBJ1-1,once,TRBV11-1,TRBD1,TGTGCCACCTTGGGCCCAGGGGGCGCGGAAGCTTTCTTT,CATLGPGGAEAFF
TRBJ1-2,few,TRBV4-3,-,TGCGCCAGCAGCCAAGATCGAGTAGCTAACTATGGCTACACCTTC,CASSQDRVANYGYTF
TRBJ2-7,-,TRBV6-5,-,TGTGCCAGCAGCCCACGGGGGACCCCCTACGAGCAGTACTTC,CASSPRGTPYEQYF
TRBJ2-5,few,TRBV19,-,TGTGCCAGTAGTATGCCCAGCGGCATGGGAGAGACCCAGTACTTC,CASSMPSGMGETQYF
TRBJ2-5,-,TRBV6-4,TRBD1,TGTGCCAGAAAATCGACAGGGGGAGGCGAGACCCAGTACTTC,CARKSTGGGETQYF
TRBJ2-3,-,TRBV11-2,TRBD2,TGTGCCAGCAGCTTAGGCCTAGCGGGAGTGGTTCTGGATACGCAGTATTTT,CASSLGLAGVVLDTQYF
TRBJ2-1,-,TRBV29-1,TRBD2,TGCAGCGTTGAGTTAGCGGGAGATTTAACGAATGAGCAGTTCTTC,CSVELAGDLTNEQFF
TRBJ2-4,few,TRBV20-1,TRBD2,TGCAGTGCTAGAGCCCCGGGGATAGCGGGAAAAAACATTCAGTACTTC,CSARAPGIAGKNIQYF
TRBJ2-7,few,TRBV24-1,TRBD1,TGTGCCACCAGCTCCCGGGACAGGACCTACGAGCAGTACTTC,CATSSRDRTYEQYF
TRBJ2-3,few,TRBV10-3,-,TGTGCCATCAGTGAAGGGGTCGCAGATACGCAGTATTTT,CAISEGVADTQYF
TRBJ1-3,few,TRBV10-3,-,TGTGCCATCAAGCAGGGTAGTGGAAACACCATATATTTT,CAIKQGSGNTIYF
TRBJ2-1,-,TRBV28,-,TGTGCCAGCAGTCCACTTAGAGGGACCAAGGGGGATGAGCAGTTCTTC,CASSPLRGTKGDEQFF
TRBJ1-4,few,TRBV4-2,-,TGTGCCAGCAGCCAAGATTACGCAACTAATGAAAAACTGTTTTTT,CASSQDYATNEKLFF
TRBJ2-6,few,TRBV6-2/TRBV6-3,TRBD1,TGTGCCAGCAGCAAGACAGGGACTGGGGCCAACGTCCTGACTTTC,CASSKTGTGANVLTF
TRBJ2-5,-,TRBV20-1,TRBD2,TGCAGTGCTAGAGACGGACTAGCGACACAAGAGACCCAGTACTTC,CSARDGLATQETQYF
TRBJ2-2,few,TRBV12-3/TRBV12-4,-,TGTGCCAGCAGTTCCGGACAGTTCGAGACCGGGGAGCTGTTTTTT,CASSSGQFETGELFF
TRBJ1-2,-,TRBV7-2,-,TGTGCCAGCAGCTTAGACAGGAGTGGCTACACCTTC,CASSLDRSGYTF
TRBJ2-3,-,TRBV7-9,TRBD2,TGTGCCAGCAGCATAACCGAGCGGGAGATAAGCACAGATACGCAGTATTTT,CASSITEREISTDTQYF
TRBJ2-1,-,TRBV3-1,TRBD1,TGTGCCAGCAGCCAAGAACATACCGGGACAGATATAGACAATGAGCAGTTCTTC,CASSQEHTGTDIDNEQFF
TRBJ2-3,-,TRBV11-3,TRBD2,TGTGCCAGCAGCCCCCCTGGAGCGGGGGGGCAAGATACGCAGTATTTT,CASSPPGAGGQDTQYF
TRBJ1-4,few,TRBV15,TRBD1,TGTGCCACCAGCAGAGAACTCTTTGTGACAGGGTTAACTAATGAAAAACTGTTTTTT,CATSRELFVTGLTNEKLFF
TRBJ1-5,-,TRBV9,-,TGTGCCAGCAGCGGCGGGACAAGCAATCAGCCCCAGCATTTT,CASSGGTSNQPQHF
TRBJ2-5,-,TRBV5-1,TRBD1,TGCGCCAGCAGAAATAGGACAGGGGGAACTTCCGAGACCCAGTACTTC,CASRNRTGGTSETQYF
TRBJ2-7,few,TRBV28,-,TGTGCCAGCAGTTCCTCGGGGTCCACCTCCTACGAGCAGTACTTC,CASSSSGSTSYEQYF
TRBJ2-7,-,TRBV3-1,-,TGTGCCAGCAGCCGAGGGACCCCCACCTACGAGCAGTACTTC,CASSRGTPTYEQYF
TRBJ2-3,-,TRBV6-6,-,TGTGCCAGCAGGCACCGGGACAGCGGGGGAGATACGCAGTATTTT,CASRHRDSGGDTQYF